The TCR beta chain under discussion was sequenced for a study of shared clonotypes between healthy human individuals. Study outcomes and limitations: A handful of donors had about 5% of their naive CD4 clonotypes in common. Blood alone was sampled, and tissue repertoires likely differ.

The CDR3 length is 14 residues. Trimming took 6 bases from V and 2 from J, leaving 10 bases between them. Germline CDR1 is MNHNS and CDR2 is SASEGT. The table came from immunoSEQ multiplex PCR; TCRdb's copy has only in-frame clones and leaves some out. The sample shows more than 1.2 million clones, 98% of them seen only once. Caucasian adults residing in Nashville, Tennessee made up all the donors. To note about this clone: The antigen is undetermined.

This clonotype originated in a man aged 30-40 years in good health. The sequenced material came from naive CD4+ T cells sorted from blood. The subset denotes: CD45RA+ positively selected. The chain combines TRBV6-1 with TRBJ2-2; D uncertain. Written as DNA, the CDR3 is TGTGCCAGCAGCCTTCGGGTCAACACCGGGGAGCTGTTTTTT. Protein: CASSLRVNTGELFF.